One sample yielded the 21 T cell receptor beta chains listed below, sequenced in a study of human T cells and chemical hapten exposure. Time point of the sample: pre-sensitization, week 0. As to treatment: therapeutic diphenylcyclopropenone sensitization with weekly scalp DPC. TCRdb redid the calling of the RACE reads with MiXCR, one entry per CDR3 protein. The profile covers tens of thousands of distinct CDR3 sequences, with 9.6% appearing a single time and 3.6% taken by the ten largest. The specimen was whole blood, collected in connection with sensitization to the hapten diphenylcyclopropenone (DPC). All receptors derive from a woman in her 40s with alopecia areata. Some clones in this sample may be carry-over from other donors' samples.

V usage is TRBV27 and J usage is TRBJ2-7; 11 nucleotides line up with TRBD2. Germline CDR1 and CDR2: MNHEY and SMNVEV (reference sequence). Trimming at V came to 6 bases and at J to 3 bases, leaving 7 bases not matched to a gene. The CDR3 is made up of 15 amino acids. CDR3 sequence (DNA): TGTGCCAGCAGACCTACTAGCGGGGGTGGCTACGAGCAGTACTTC. It is translated as CASRPTSGGGYEQYF.

The chain carries TRBV3-2 and TRBJ2-4; no DNA check was done on the table's D call, TRBD2. TRBV3-2 has pseudogene status. The CDR3 covers 16 residues. CDR3 in DNA: TGTGCCAGCGTCAGGCCAGCGGGGTTAGCCAAAAACATTCAGTACTTC. Translating it yields CASVRPAGLAKNIQYF.

The chain joins TRBV7-2 to TRBJ2-5; TRBD2 is a possible D gene (5 bases). Trimming cost V 7 bases and J 1 base, with 13 bases left between them. The CDR3 runs to 14 residues. The germline gives CDR1 SGHTA, CDR2 FQGNSA. DNA of the CDR3: TGTGCCAGCACCCGGGGATCGGGCCAAGAGACCCAGTACTTC. Its translation is CASTRGSGQETQYF.

This clonotype has just a few counts. This chain joins TRBV20-1 and TRBJ1-6; D uncertain. V was trimmed by 1 base and J by 12 bases, leaving 10 bases between them. This CDR3 contains 12 residues. Germline V gene sequence: CDR1 DFQATT, CDR2 SNEGSKA (reference sequence). Here the CDR3 DNA reads TGCAGTGCTAGAGGGGTCCGCTTACCCCTCCACTTT. This codes for CSARGVRLPLHF.

This clonotype was found many times. An end of the junction does not agree with germline; a read error may underlie this. The chain is built from TRBV11-2 and TRBJ2-4; 7 nucleotides agree with TRBD1. This CDR3 is built from 11 residues. Germline loops: CDR1 SGHAT, CDR2 FQNNGV. The CDR3, as DNA: TGTGCCAGCAGCCCTTTCGACGGGACAGCCTTC. Protein product: CASSPFDGTAF. The variable domain in full, completed from reference TRBV11-2 and TRBJ2-4, reads EAGVAQSPRYKIIEKRQSVAFWCNPISGHATLYWYQQILGQGPKLLIQFQNNGVVDDSQLPKDRFSAERLKGVDSTLKIQPAKLEDSAVYLCASSPFDGTAFGAGTRLSVL.

This clonotype showed up many times. The rearrangement joins TRBV7-9 to TRBJ2-5; either TRBD1 or TRBD2 may fit D (5 bases each). In germline, CDR1 is SEHNR, CDR2 FQNEAQ (reference sequence). The CDR3 extends over 15 amino acids. V shed 3 bases and J shed 5 bases, with 16 bases lying between them. CDR3 sequence: CASSFTGPPRETQYF. The CDR3, as DNA: TGTGCCAGCAGCTTCACGGGGCCCCCTCGTGAGACCCAGTACTTC.

The rearrangement links TRBV6-2 or TRBV6-3 to TRBJ2-5; D uncertain. This CDR3 has 15 residues. Germline assignment: CDR1 MNHEY and CDR2 SVGEGT. Deletions cut 2 bases from V and 1 base from J, with 11 bases between. CDR3 DNA sequence: TGTGCCAGCAGTTACGGTGGGCAGCGCCAAGAGACCCAGTACTTC. Translated, it gives CASSYGGQRQETQYF.

This clonotype was recorded at least ten times. The chain carries TRBV12-3 or TRBV12-4 and TRBJ1-5; D gene unclear. The CDR3 consists of 13 residues. V lost 5 bases and J 0 bases, leaving 5 bases between the germline ends. CDR3 sequence (DNA): TGTGCCAGCAGTGCGGATAGCAATCAGCCCCAGCATTTT. Protein product: CASSADSNQPQHF.

This clonotype was recorded many times. The V and J genes are TRBV19 and TRBJ1-5; perhaps TRBD1 as D (6 bases). The CDR3 has 16 residues. V lost 5 bases to trimming and J lost 4 bases, with 18 bases between them. Germline V gives CDR1 LNHDA, CDR2 SQIVND (reference sequence). The CDR3 protein is CASSPTGAPENQPQHF. The CDR3 nucleotides read TGTGCCAGTAGTCCCACGGGGGCTCCCGAAAATCAGCCCCAGCATTTT.

This clonotype has at least ten counts. The chain combines TRBV12-3 or TRBV12-4 with TRBJ1-1, with a tentative D call TRBD1 (6 bases). V lost 6 bases and J lost 0, with 11 bases in between. This CDR3 region has 14 residues. CDR3 nucleotide sequence: TGTGCCAGCAGCAGCGGACAGCTGAACACTGAAGCTTTCTTT. Protein sequence: CASSSGQLNTEAFF.

This clonotype occurred many times. The chain carries TRBV4-3 and TRBJ2-3, with 8 bases fitting TRBD1. The germline gives CDR1 LGHNA, CDR2 YSLEER. There are 15 residues in the CDR3. With 4 bases clipped from V and 4 bases from J, the junction kept 7 bases outside the gene matches. The CDR3 spells CASSRTLTGADTQYF. CDR3 DNA sequence: TGCGCCAGCAGCCGTACCCTGACAGGGGCAGATACGCAGTATTTT.

This clonotype was detected ten times or more. The chain uses TRBV6-2 or TRBV6-3 and TRBJ1-5; D perhaps matches TRBD1 (6 bases). Germline V lookup: CDR1 MNHEY, CDR2 SVGEGT. Trimming removed 4 bases at V and 7 bases at J, with 14 bases between. This CDR3 spans 14 amino acids. CDR3 sequence (DNA): TGTGCCAGCAGTTCGAAGAAGGGGGACCAGCCCCAGCATTTT. Translation: CASSSKKGDQPQHF.

This clonotype was seen more than once but under ten times. The J gene is TRBJ2-3, the V gene TRBV20-1, with no clear D. Trimming removed 3 bases from V and 1 base from J, with 8 bases in between. This CDR3 has 13 residues. Germline CDR1 reads DFQATT; CDR2 reads SNEGSKA (reference sequence). The CDR3 DNA reads TGCAGTGCTAGCCCCCAGGGCACAGATACGCAGTATTTT. Translating gives CSASPQGTDTQYF.

At least ten counts were recorded for this clonotype. The chain employs TRBV11-2 and TRBJ1-1; weak D call: TRBD1 (5 bases). Trimming pared 2 bases from V and 5 bases from J, leaving 15 bases between. Germline CDR1 is SGHAT and CDR2 is FQNNGV. The CDR3 contains 15 residues. As DNA, the CDR3 is TGTGCCAGCAGCTTACTAGTGGGAGGGGCAACTGAAGCTTTCTTT. It translates to CASSLLVGGATEAFF.

The table lists this clonotype with a few counts. This chain connects TRBV30 to TRBJ2-7; D is uncertain. This CDR3 is built from 13 residues. Germline V CDR1 and CDR2: GTSNPN, SVGIG (reference sequence). V was trimmed by 8 bases and J by 1 base, leaving 15 bases between them. CDR3 bases: TGTGCCACCCTCGGAGACCCATCCTACGAGCAGTACTTC. Translated, it gives CATLGDPSYEQYF.

To note about this clonotype: This clone may be a read error of a much larger clone one base away. The CDR3 here is CASCFTGGQNIQYF. CDR3 DNA sequence: TGTGCCAGCTGTTTCACAGGGGGCCAAAACATTCAGTACTTC. The gene calls are TRBV12-3 or TRBV12-4 and TRBJ2-4; 9 positions agree with TRBD1. This CDR3 has 14 residues.

Many counts were recorded for this clonotype. The V and J genes are TRBV6-4 and TRBJ2-3; TRBD2 matches 10 bases. The junction had 9 bases not matched to a gene; V was cut back by 4 bases and J by 5 bases. Germline CDR1 reads MRHNA; CDR2 reads SNTAGT. The CDR3 contains 16 residues. CDR3 bases: TGTGCCAGCAGTGCGTTAGCGGGGGGCGGAGGAGATACGCAGTATTTT. Protein: CASSALAGGGGDTQYF.

This clonotype showed up many times. The chain links TRBV30 to TRBJ1-2; tentatively, D is TRBD1 (5 bases). The CDR3 extends over 14 amino acids. V was shortened by 0 bases and J by 5 bases, with 13 bases between the two germline ends. Germline values: CDR1 GTSNPN, CDR2 SVGIG (reference sequence). The DNA of the CDR3 is TGTGCCTGGAGTGTACGATGGGGACTATATGGCTACACCTTC. Translated, it gives CAWSVRWGLYGYTF.

This clonotype appeared many times. The chain has TRBV7-9 and TRBJ2-7, with a weak D call TRBD1 (6 bases). The germline V and J ends were trimmed by 5 bases and 7 bases, with 12 bases remaining between them. The germline V gene encodes CDR1 SEHNR and CDR2 FQNEAQ (reference sequence). This CDR3 comprises 12 residues. The CDR3 loop reads CASSPRGREQYF. The CDR3 nucleotides read TGTGCCAGCAGCCCCAGGGGTAGGGAGCAGTACTTC. Using reference TRBV7-9 and TRBJ2-7 for the parts outside the CDR3, the full variable domain is DTGVSQNPRHKITKRGQNVTFRCDPISEHNRLYWYRQTLGQGPEFLTYFQNEAQLEKSRLLSDRFSAERPKGSFSTLEIQRTEQGDSAMYLCASSPRGREQYFGPGTRLTVT.

A remark on this clonotype: A much larger clone differs from this one at a single base, so this may be a read error. The chain recombines TRBV4-1 with TRBJ1-1, with D unclear. The CDR3 covers 16 residues. From germline, CDR1 is MGHRA and CDR2 YSYEKL. The CDR3 is CASSQEWYPENTEALF. The DNA for the CDR3 is TGCGCCAGCAGCCAAGAATGGTACCCTGAGAACACTGAAGCTCTCTTT.

This chain links TRBV6-1 with TRBJ2-7; D possibly corresponds to TRBD2 (5 bases). V dropped 7 bases and J dropped 2 bases, with 12 bases sitting between them. CDR1 is MNHNS and CDR2 is SASEGT in the germline V gene. The CDR3 covers 13 residues. Here the CDR3 DNA reads TGTGCCAGCATTCGCTCGGAGGCCTACGAGCAGTACTTC. Residues: CASIRSEAYEQYF.